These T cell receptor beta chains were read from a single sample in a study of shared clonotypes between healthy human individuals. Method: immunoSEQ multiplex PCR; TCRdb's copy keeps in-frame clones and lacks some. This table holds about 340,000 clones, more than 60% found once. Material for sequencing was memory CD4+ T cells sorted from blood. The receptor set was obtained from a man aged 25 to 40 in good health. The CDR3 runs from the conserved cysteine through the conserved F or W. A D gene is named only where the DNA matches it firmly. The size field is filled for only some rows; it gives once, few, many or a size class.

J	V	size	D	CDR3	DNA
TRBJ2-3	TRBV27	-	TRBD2	CASSTRLAGVWQYF	TGTGCCAGCAGTACTCGGCTAGCGGGAGTCTGGCAGTATTTT
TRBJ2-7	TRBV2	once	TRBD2	CASSYGGRGGEQYF	TGTGCCAGCAGCTACGGCGGGAGGGGTGGCGAGCAGTACTTC
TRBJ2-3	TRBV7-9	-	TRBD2	CASRQDGRGTDTQYF	TGTGCCAGCCGACAGGACGGGAGGGGAACAGATACGCAGTATTTT
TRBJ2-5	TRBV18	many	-	CASSPQGWETQYF	TGTGCCAGCTCACCACAGGGTTGGGAGACCCAGTACTTC
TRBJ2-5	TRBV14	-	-	CASSHVSGRIQETQYF	TGTGCCAGCAGCCACGTCTCCGGAAGAATCCAAGAGACCCAGTACTTC
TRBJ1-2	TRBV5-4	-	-	CASSLGGGDRGYTF	TGTGCCAGCAGCTTGGGGGGCGGGGACCGGGGCTACACCTTC
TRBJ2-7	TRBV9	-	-	CASSVAWGPTYEQYF	TGTGCCAGCAGCGTAGCTTGGGGCCCAACCTACGAGCAGTACTTC
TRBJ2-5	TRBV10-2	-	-	CASSGTRQETQYF	TGCGCCAGCAGCGGGACTCGACAAGAGACCCAGTACTTC
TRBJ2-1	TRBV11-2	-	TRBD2	CASSSLAGGVNEQFF	TGTGCCAGCAGCTCACTAGCGGGAGGGGTCAATGAGCAGTTCTTC
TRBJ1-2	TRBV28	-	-	CASAEARNYGYTF	TGTGCCAGCGCAGAGGCGAGAAACTATGGCTACACCTTC
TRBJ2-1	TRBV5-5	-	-	CASSFGLGGGFGHNEQFF	TGTGCCAGCAGCTTCGGACTAGGAGGGGGTTTCGGGCACAATGAGCAGTTCTTC
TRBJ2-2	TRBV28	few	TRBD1	CASSLQVGQANTGELFF	TGTGCCAGCAGTTTACAAGTGGGACAGGCGAACACCGGGGAGCTGTTTTTT
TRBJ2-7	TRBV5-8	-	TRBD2	CASSFSGRARLGEQYF	TGTGCCAGCAGCTTTAGCGGGAGGGCCCGATTGGGGGAGCAGTACTTC
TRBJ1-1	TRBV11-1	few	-	CASSSKQVNTEAFF	TGTGCCAGCAGCTCGAAACAAGTGAACACTGAAGCTTTCTTT